A selection of T cell receptor beta chains follows, all from one sample in a study of human T cells and chemical hapten exposure. A single record per CDR3 protein comes from TCRdb applying MiXCR to the RACE reads. The sample lists 250,000 or so distinct CDR3 sequences; over 7.5% were seen once. The sequences come from whole blood, collected in connection with sensitization to the hapten diphenylcyclopropenone (DPC). All receptors derive from a man younger than 35 with alopecia areata. Some clones in this sample may be carry-over from other donors' samples. Each CDR3 is given with its conserved first and last residue. A D gene is named only where the DNA matches it firmly. Where a row states a size, it is once, few, many or the class of an expanded clone; other rows omit it.

clone_size j_call d_call v_call cdr3_aa cdr3_nt
- TRBJ2-7 - TRBV6-6 CASSSHLFDRLIPYEQYF TGTGCCAGCAGTTCCCACCTCTTCGACAGGTTAATCCCCTACGAGCAGTACTTC
few TRBJ2-3 TRBD1 TRBV10-3 CAISEPGQGTDTQYF TGTGCCATCAGTGAGCCGGGACAGGGAACAGATACGCAGTATTTT
- TRBJ1-1 - TRBV7-2 CASSQGRGTEAFF TGTGCCAGCAGCCAGGGGCGGGGCACTGAAGCTTTCTTT
few TRBJ2-5 - TRBV13 CASSLGQSFQETQYF TGTGCCAGCAGCTTAGGCCAGTCGTTTCAAGAGACCCAGTACTTC
- TRBJ1-3 - TRBV6-5 CASSYTHRDGSGNTIYF TGTGCCAGCAGTTACACGCACAGGGACGGCTCTGGAAACACCATATATTTT
- TRBJ1-2 TRBD1 TRBV2 CASTLKDRETPYGYTF TGTGCCAGCACCCTGAAGGACAGGGAGACTCCATATGGCTACACCTTC
- TRBJ2-1 TRBD1 TRBV5-1 CASSLRTGRSFF TGCGCCAGCAGCTTGAGGACAGGGAGGTCGTTCTTC
few TRBJ1-3 - TRBV29-1 CSVETGLRNTIYF TGCAGCGTTGAGACAGGCCTTAGAAACACCATATATTTT
few TRBJ2-4 - TRBV7-8 CASSLDRVAKNIQYF TGTGCCAGCAGCTTAGATAGGGTGGCCAAAAACATTCAGTACTTC
few TRBJ2-3 TRBD2 TRBV15 CATSREQGGGHTDTQYF TGTGCCACCAGCAGAGAGCAAGGCGGGGGGCACACAGATACGCAGTATTTT
few TRBJ2-5 - TRBV7-8 CASSLLFETQYF TGTGCCAGCAGCTTACTTTTCGAGACCCAGTACTTC
- TRBJ2-2 - TRBV6-2/TRBV6-3 CASSYSAGGELFF TGTGCCAGCAGTTACTCGGCCGGGGGAGAGCTGTTTTTT
many TRBJ2-1 - TRBV5-1 CASSYRPPWQFF TGCGCCAGCAGCTACCGACCCCCATGGCAGTTCTTC
few TRBJ1-1 - TRBV2 CASSDGLNTEAFF TGTGCCAGCAGTGACGGGCTGAACACTGAAGCTTTCTTT
- TRBJ1-1 - TRBV3-1 CASSQDGNTEAFF TGTGCCAGCAGCCAAGACGGGAACACTGAAGCTTTCTTT
many TRBJ2-1 - TRBV20-1 CSARTTYEQFF TGCAGTGCTAGAACTACCTATGAGCAGTTCTTC
- TRBJ2-1 TRBD2 TRBV4-1 CASSQVGQPRRSGGYNEQFF TGCGCCAGCAGCCAAGTCGGACAGCCTCGGAGGAGCGGGGGATACAATGAGCAGTTCTTC
- TRBJ2-1 - TRBV6-6 CASFKSGGGKNEQFF TGTGCCAGCTTTAAGAGCGGCGGGGGCAAGAATGAGCAGTTCTTC
few TRBJ2-7 - TRBV5-5 CASSRFDRGGLYHEQYF TGTGCCAGCAGCAGGTTTGACAGGGGAGGGTTGTACCACGAGCAGTACTTC
- TRBJ1-2 TRBD1 TRBV6-5 CASSYSGTGIYGYTF TGTGCCAGCAGTTACTCTGGGACAGGGATCTATGGCTACACCTTC
- TRBJ2-3 - TRBV4-2 CASSQDGVSHGGLPDTQYF TGTGCCAGCAGCCAAGATGGGGTTTCTCACGGGGGCCTACCAGATACGCAGTATTTT
few TRBJ1-1 - TRBV7-9 CASSKAEARTEAFF TGTGCCAGCAGCAAGGCGGAGGCGCGCACTGAAGCTTTCTTT
many TRBJ2-5 TRBD1 TRBV29-1 CSVRTGQQETQYF TGCAGCGTGAGGACAGGGCAGCAAGAGACCCAGTACTTC
few TRBJ1-1 - TRBV6-2/TRBV6-3 CASFALGMDTEGNTEAFF TGTGCCAGCTTTGCCCTCGGCATGGATACGGAGGGGAACACTGAAGCTTTCTTT
many TRBJ2-7 - TRBV12-3/TRBV12-4 CASSYSGHEQYF TGTGCCAGCAGTTACTCAGGGCACGAGCAGTACTTC
few TRBJ2-3 - TRBV20-1 CSAGERDTQYF TGCAGTGCTGGCGAGCGTGATACGCAGTATTTT
- TRBJ2-7 - TRBV28 CASSFRGGPMRQYF TGTGCCAGCAGTTTTCGCGGCGGCCCTATGAGGCAGTACTTC
many TRBJ2-3 TRBD2 TRBV20-1 CSARDGGAMDTQYF TGCAGTGCTAGAGACGGGGGGGCGATGGATACGCAGTATTTT
- TRBJ2-2 - TRBV5-6 CASSQSTKNTGELFF TGTGCCAGCAGCCAGTCGACGAAGAACACCGGGGAGCTGTTTTTT
- TRBJ2-3 TRBD2 TRBV5-1 CASSLAVGLGITDTQYF TGCGCCAGCAGCTTGGCCGTCGGACTAGGAATCACAGATACGCAGTATTTT
many TRBJ1-2 TRBD1 TRBV12-3/TRBV12-4 CASSLRDRRINYGYTF TGTGCCAGCAGTCTCCGGGACAGGAGAATTAACTATGGCTACACCTTC